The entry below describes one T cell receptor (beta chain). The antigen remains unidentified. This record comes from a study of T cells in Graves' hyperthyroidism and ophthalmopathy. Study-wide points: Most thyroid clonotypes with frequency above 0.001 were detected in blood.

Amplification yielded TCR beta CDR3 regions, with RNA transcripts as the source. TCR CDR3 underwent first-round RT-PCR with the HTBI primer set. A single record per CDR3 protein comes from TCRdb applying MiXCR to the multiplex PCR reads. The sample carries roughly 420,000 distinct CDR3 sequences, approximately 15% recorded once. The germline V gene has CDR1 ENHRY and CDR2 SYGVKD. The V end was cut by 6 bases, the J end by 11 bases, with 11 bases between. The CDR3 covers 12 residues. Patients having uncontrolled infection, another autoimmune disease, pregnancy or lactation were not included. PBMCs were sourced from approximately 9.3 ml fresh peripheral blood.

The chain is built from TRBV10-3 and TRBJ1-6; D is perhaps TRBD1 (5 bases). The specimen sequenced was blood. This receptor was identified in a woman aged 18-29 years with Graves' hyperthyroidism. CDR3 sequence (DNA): TGTGCCATCAGGGCGACAGAGACACCCCTCCACTTT. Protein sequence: CAIRATETPLHF.